The T cell receptor beta chain under discussion was sequenced for a study of beta chain features in type 1 diabetes (dated by TCRdb to about 2018). As for the study more broadly: Mean age, gender distribution, total cell number and subset yield were not different between patients and healthy donors. A total of roughly 100 million sorted cells were examined across all samples, and the number of cells per subset was strongly correlated with RNA yield. The study compared the TCRB repertoires of sorted circulating CD4+ T cell subsets in recently diagnosed type 1 diabetes patients with those in matched healthy donors. Naive and central memory subsets were obtained from all 28 donors, but regulatory and stem cell-like memory subsets were isolated from only 8 patients and roughly 8 healthy donors.

Only a few counts were recorded for this clone. What this receptor recognizes is not known. No much larger clone exists at a distance of one base, and base qualities are not known. All of the isolated RNA was reverse transcribed with the High Capacity cDNA Reverse Transcription Kit, so expressed TCRB transcripts were sequenced. Deep immunoSEQ sequencing was performed on naive, central memory and regulatory T cell samples, with an average of roughly 3.5 million total reads per sample. After sorted cells were lysed in RLT buffer, RNA was extracted with DNase-treated RNeasy Micro or Mini kits, with the choice depending on cell number. Each cell subset was processed separately to prevent cross-contamination, with patient and healthy donor samples processed together. TCRB sequences were amplified from cDNA with the immunoSEQ multiplex PCR, producing 87-bp fragments spanning the CDR3 region. Amplicons were sequenced on the Illumina HiSeq platform. The authors' analysis ran thus. PCR bias was corrected computationally using synthetic template baselines, and reads within Hamming distance 2 were collapsed, with unmergeable singletons discarded. By aligning reads against IMGT, V, D and J genes, CDR3 length, and insertions or deletions at six rearrangement sites were assigned. Within each subset, clonotype counts were normalized to sorted cell number, after which true diversity and Gini coefficients were computed with the tcR R package. The overlap coefficient, calculated on TCRB nucleotide sequences, was used to measure repertoire sharing. As a proxy for the pre-selection repertoire, out-of-frame TCRB sequences from naive cells were analyzed. TCRdb carries this immuneACCESS record with in-frame sequences only. Its versions omit some clonotypes, under half of them owing to an unresolved V gene in the studies checked, with the rest unexplained. That table furnishes V, J and clone size, whereas the DNA furnished D and trimming. The sample profile shows under 900,000 clones; roughly 15% of them were found once. The top ten hold 0.02% to 0.025% of the sample.

From the cysteine up to the phenylalanine, the CDR3 has a length of 14 residues. Here the CDR3 DNA is all that survives: 42 bases in frame from base 1. A distance of 10 bases separates the germline ends of V and J, which lose 4 bases and 3 bases respectively. Taken from the germline V gene (reference sequence), the CDR1 and CDR2 loops are LNHDA and SQIVND. Overall results and qualifications from the work: Naive, central memory and regulatory TCRB repertoires appeared to be more similar among patients than among healthy donors. A moderate but significant shortening of TCRB CDR3 length was observed in type 1 diabetes patients in all four CD4+ subsets. Shorter templates might be favored by PCR, yet because patient and control samples were amplified and corrected together, any such skew would affect both groups equally. At VDJ recombination sites, type 1 diabetes patients had fewer insertions and more deleted nucleotides, which implies abnormalities in thymic rearrangement. Because cDNA was sequenced instead of genomic DNA, activated cells with high expression could be over-represented, although the groups did not differ in activation or CD3 levels. Because small numbers of individuals were included in the HLA sub-analyses, any influence of HLA type on TCRB rearrangement was left unresolved.

Each donor gave one peripheral blood draw, averaging around 120 mL, which was collected into heparinised tubes. A BD FACSAria II was used to sort naive, central memory, regulatory and stem cell-like memory CD4+ T cells with a panel that included CD45RO, CCR7, CD25, CD127, CD95 and CD27. A purity above 98% was achieved for all sorted populations. Right away, PBMCs were isolated by Lymphoprep density gradient centrifugation and were stained directly, with no culture step. So that batch effects would be minimized, each experiment stained and sorted samples in pairs, pairing one healthy donor with one patient.

Sequences were obtained from naive CD4+ T cells from blood. The cell subset or site label for this specimen denotes: true naive CD4+ T cells. This chain is built from TRBV19 and TRBJ2-4; a tentative D match to TRBD2 spans 5 bases. This receptor was obtained from a woman between 18 and 29 years old in good health. The nucleotide sequence is TGTGCCAGTAGTAGTCCGGGGTTCAAAAACATTCAGTACTTC. It codes for CASSSPGFKNIQYF. Where the CDR3 stops, the reference TRBV19 and TRBJ2-4 genes take over; the full variable domain is DGGITQSPKYLFRKEGQNVTLSCEQNLNHDAMYWYRQDPGQGLRLIYYSQIVNDFQKGDIAEGYSVSREKKESFPLTVTSAQKNPTAFYLCASSSPGFKNIQYFGAGTRLSVL.